This TCR beta chain was captured in a study of blood T cells in healthy people across ages. They isolated at least 7 million PBMCs from each sample. A second about 6 to 12 cycle PCR used barcoded and J-beta primers. Using its own MiXCR run on the 5' RACE reads, TCRdb lists one record per CDR3 protein. The top ten clones hold approximately 31% of a sample with approximately 690,000 distinct CDR3 sequences, 40% to 45% of them seen once. The sample holds a few counts of this clonotype. The origin of this receptor is a man older than 75 in good health. Specimen: blood.

The CDR3, as DNA: TGTGCCACCTCTTCGATTTCCTACGAGCAGTACTTC. Translating gives CATSSISYEQYF. The chain is built from TRBV6-2 or TRBV6-3 and TRBJ2-7; D remains ambiguous. Germline V gene lookup returns CDR1 MNHEY and CDR2 SVGEGT. V gave up 10 bases and J gave up 1 base, with 11 bases separating them. The CDR3 loop spans 12 amino acids.